Each of the 12 T cell receptor beta chains below was sequenced from the same sample in a study of blood T cells in healthy people across ages. The use of a sample-barcoded 5' primer and a J-beta primer mix characterized a second PCR of roughly 6 to 11 cycles. Using its own MiXCR run on the 5' RACE reads, TCRdb lists one record per CDR3 protein. The repertoire holds 500,000 to 550,000 distinct CDR3 sequences, with nearly 25% as singletons. In addition, the sample was reused for a study of T cells of mothers and their children.

The sequencing sample was made of blood. The source is a boy aged 5-17 years in good health.

This clonotype turned up a few times. The chain recombines TRBV13 with TRBJ2-7; TRBD2 agrees at 7 bases. CDR1 and CDR2 (germline): PRHDT, FYEKMQ (reference sequence). V lost 1 base, J lost 0 bases, and 12 bases stayed unmatched. The CDR3 covers 18 residues. The CDR3: CASSLALKSLAASYEQYF. CDR3 bases: TGTGCCAGCAGCTTAGCCCTTAAGTCCCTAGCGGCCTCCTACGAGCAGTACTTC.

This clonotype was picked up a small number of times. The chain uses TRBV27 and TRBJ2-3; TRBD2 matches 11 bases. Germline V gives CDR1 MNHEY, CDR2 SMNVEV (reference sequence). The CDR3 totals 15 residues. The trim removed 4 bases at V and 6 bases at J, leaving 6 bases unmatched. DNA for the CDR3: TGTGCCAGCAGTTCACTAGCGGGAGTCGCCGATACGCAGTATTTT. Its protein product is CASSSLAGVADTQYF.

The gene calls are TRBV7-3 and TRBJ2-3; 13 bases align to TRBD2. This CDR3 is built from 15 residues. J gave up 5 bases and V 5 bases, and 4 bases lay outside the gene matches. Germline CDR1 and CDR2: SGHTA and FQGTGA. The CDR3: CASSLGLAGIDTQYF. CDR3 DNA sequence: TGTGCCAGCAGCCTGGGACTAGCGGGGATAGATACGCAGTATTTT.

This clonotype showed up just a few times. The V and J genes are TRBV13 and TRBJ2-5, with D maybe TRBD2 (6 bases). This CDR3 is built from 14 residues. Trimming took off 3 bases at V and 9 bases at J, with 17 bases between the two ends. In germline, CDR1 is PRHDT, CDR2 FYEKMQ (reference sequence). The CDR3 DNA is TGTGCCAGCAGCTTGGAGGGGACCCCATTCCCCCAGTACTTC. Residues: CASSLEGTPFPQYF.

This clonotype appeared a few times. CDR3 residues: CASSPGGLNYGYTF. The CDR3 DNA sequence: TGTGCCAGCAGCCCCGGCGGACTTAACTATGGCTACACCTTC. The V gene is TRBV7-9, the J gene TRBJ1-2; no reliable D call. Germline V gene lookup returns CDR1 SEHNR and CDR2 FQNEAQ (reference sequence). The V end was cut by 5 bases, the J end by 1 base, with 11 bases between. The CDR3 has 14 amino acids.

The V gene is TRBV7-2, the J gene TRBJ2-5; D possibly corresponds to TRBD1 (5 bases). V lost 5 bases and J 7 bases, leaving 23 bases between the germline ends. The V gene's germline CDR1 is SGHTA and CDR2 FQGNSA. The CDR3 runs 16 residues. The CDR3 spells CASSPSTLAGMGTQYF. CDR3 coding DNA: TGTGCCAGCAGCCCGAGTACTTTGGCAGGGATGGGGACCCAGTACTTC.

This clonotype has more than one count but fewer than ten. V and J are TRBV7-9 and TRBJ2-1; TRBD1 agrees at 12 bases. V trimming: 5 bases; J trimming: 8 bases; junction bases outside the gene matches: 7. Per the germline V gene, CDR1 is SEHNR and CDR2 is FQNEAQ (reference sequence). The CDR3 is 15 residues long. In DNA form, the CDR3 reads TGTGCCAGCAGCGTAGGGGGACAGGGGGCCTATGAGCAGTTCTTC. Protein product: CASSVGGQGAYEQFF.

The chain couples TRBV27 to TRBJ1-1; D uncertain. The CDR3 runs 14 residues. V gave up 3 bases and J gave up 1 base, with 9 bases separating them. CDR1 and CDR2 from the germline V gene are MNHEY and SMNVEV (reference sequence). The CDR3 reads CASSFGQQNTEAFF. CDR3 DNA: TGTGCCAGCAGTTTCGGTCAGCAGAACACTGAAGCTTTCTTT.

This clonotype occurred once. The V gene is TRBV2, the J gene TRBJ1-6; D not resolved. Germline CDR1 and CDR2: SNHLY and FYNNEI. The V gene lost 5 bases and the J gene lost 7 bases, with 6 bases spanning the gap. The CDR3 has 12 amino acids. The DNA for the CDR3 is TGTGCCAGCAGTAACTCGAATTCACCCCTCCACTTT. This translates into CASSNSNSPLHF. Combining the CDR3 with reference TRBV2 and TRBJ1-6 gives the whole variable domain EPEVTQTPSHQVTQMGQEVILRCVPISNHLYFYWYRQILGQKVEFLVSFYNNEISEKSEIFDDQFSVERPDGSNFTLKIRSTKLEDSAMYFCASSNSNSPLHFGNGTRLTVT.

This clonotype was counted at least ten times. The chain employs TRBV5-1 and TRBJ2-7, with D unclear. V gave up 6 bases and J gave up 1 base, with 17 bases separating them. CDR1 is SGHRS, CDR2 YFSETQ, per germline. This CDR3 region has 15 residues. CDR3 sequence: CASTPWTEPSYEQYF. In DNA form, the CDR3 reads TGCGCCAGCACCCCATGGACCGAGCCATCCTACGAGCAGTACTTC.

A few counts support this clonotype. The chain joins TRBV4-3 to TRBJ2-1; 10 nucleotides line up with TRBD2. Germline V gene data show CDR1 as LGHNA and CDR2 as YSLEER. The CDR3 covers 17 residues. With V trimmed by 3 bases and J by 1 base, 6 bases remained unmatched. CDR3 region: CASSHRLAGASYNEQFF. CDR3 DNA sequence: TGCGCCAGCAGCCACCGACTAGCGGGTGCGTCCTACAATGAGCAGTTCTTC.

The rearrangement links TRBV9 to TRBJ2-7; D tentatively reads TRBD1 or TRBD2 (5 bases each). Trimming removed 7 bases from V and 0 bases from J, with 14 bases in between. The V gene's germline CDR1 is SGDLS and CDR2 YYNGEE. The CDR3 contains 14 residues. CDR3 DNA: TGTGCCAGCCCCGGGAATCAGGGCTCCTACGAGCAGTACTTC. As protein: CASPGNQGSYEQYF. Full variable domain (outside the CDR3, taken from reference TRBV9 and TRBJ2-7): DSGVTQTPKHLITATGQRVTLRCSPRSGDLSVYWYQQSLDQGLQFLIQYYNGEERAKGNILERFSAQQFPDLHSELNLSSLELGDSALYFCASPGNQGSYEQYFGPGTRLTVT.